The 18 T cell receptor beta chains given below trace back to one sample, sequenced in a study of neurological immune-mediated disorders. Each CDR3 protein gets one entry after TCRdb re-called the 5' RACE reads with MiXCR. The data show about 66,000 distinct CDR3 sequences, under 5% seen once. What was sequenced was PBMCs. These receptors were taken from a young man with multiple sclerosis.

This clonotype was seen repeatedly, ten times or more. The CDR3 reads CSASLDSWSAFF. The CDR3 DNA sequence: TGCAGTGCTAGTTTGGACTCTTGGTCGGCTTTCTTT. V is TRBV20-1 and J is TRBJ1-1, with unresolved D. Germline lookup yields CDR1 DFQATT and CDR2 SNEGSKA (reference sequence). CDR3 length: 12 residues. V lost 3 bases and J 11 bases, leaving 16 bases between the germline ends.

This clonotype occurred a few times. The rearrangement joins TRBV4-1 to TRBJ1-2; 9 bases fit TRBD1. The V and J ends lost 0 bases and 7 bases, in that order; junction bases with no gene match: 3. This CDR3 is 14 amino acids long. CDR1 and CDR2 from the germline V gene are MGHRA and YSYEKL. CDR3 region: CASSQDGTGLGYTF. In DNA, the CDR3 is TGCGCCAGCAGCCAAGACGGGACAGGGCTTGGCTACACCTTC.

This clonotype has more than one count but fewer than ten. The J gene is TRBJ2-3, the V gene TRBV3-1; 15 bases fit TRBD2. V shed 6 bases, J shed 0 bases, and the junction held 13 bases outside the gene matches. There are 20 residues in the CDR3. Germline CDR1 is LGHDT and CDR2 is YNNKEL (reference sequence). The CDR3 here is CASRNSYGLAGGRSTDTQYF. The CDR3 DNA reads as TGTGCCAGCAGGAATTCCTACGGACTAGCGGGGGGGCGGAGCACAGATACGCAGTATTTT.

This clonotype has a count of ten or more. V and J are TRBV14 and TRBJ1-1; the D is unclear. With 0 bases removed from V and 2 bases from J, the gap between germline ends came to 7 bases. The germline V gene encodes CDR1 SGHDN and CDR2 FVKESK. CDR3 size: 14 residues. The CDR3: CASSQDEQNTEAFF. The CDR3 bases are TGTGCCAGCAGCCAAGACGAACAAAACACTGAAGCTTTCTTT.

Regarding this clonotype: This could be a read error, since a much larger clone is one nucleotide away. The gene calls are TRBV7-6 and TRBJ2-3; 7 positions match TRBD2. The V gene end was trimmed by 2 bases and the J gene end by 5 bases; junction bases not matched to a gene: 4. The germline gives CDR1 SGHVS, CDR2 FNYEAQ. The CDR3 runs 14 residues. CDR3 sequence reads: CASSLMIAGDTQYF. CDR3 coding DNA: TGTGCCAGCAGCTTAATGATAGCGGGAGATACGCAGTATTTT.

This clonotype has ten or more counts. The V call is TRBV29-1, the J call TRBJ1-5, with 8 bases matching TRBD1. Germline V CDR1 and CDR2: SQVTM, ANQGSEA. V trimming: 7 bases; J trimming: 5 bases; junction bases outside the gene matches: 19. CDR3 length: 17 amino acids. The CDR3 bases are TGCAGCGCAGTACTCCGGACAGGGAGCGGACAGGATCAGCCCCAGCATTTT. This encodes CSAVLRTGSGQDQPQHF.

This clonotype was detected ten times or more. V usage is TRBV5-1 and J usage is TRBJ2-4, with a tentative D call TRBD2 (6 bases). Germline-derived CDR1 and CDR2 are SGHRS and YFSETQ. V was cut by 0 bases and J by 8 bases, with 9 bases left in between. The CDR3 has 13 amino acids. In DNA form, the CDR3 reads TGCGCCAGCAGCTTGGGAGGAGGGGACATTCAGTACTTC. This codes for CASSLGGGDIQYF.

This clonotype was counted many times. V gene TRBV5-1 combines with J gene TRBJ1-1; no clear D. This CDR3 is 15 amino acids long. Looked up from germline, CDR1 is SGHRS and CDR2 is YFSETQ. V was trimmed by 0 bases and J by 0 bases, leaving 9 bases between them. CDR3 loop: CASSLEAKMNTEAFF. For the CDR3, the DNA is TGCGCCAGCAGCTTGGAGGCAAAAATGAACACTGAAGCTTTCTTT. The complete variable domain, with remaining parts taken from reference TRBV5-1 and TRBJ1-1, reads KAGVTQTPRYLIKTRGQQVTLSCSPISGHRSVSWYQQTPGQGLQFLFEYFSETQRNKGNFPGRFSGRQFSNSRSEMNVSTLELGDSALYLCASSLEAKMNTEAFFGQGTRLTVV.

This clonotype came up many times. The V gene is TRBV3-1, the J gene TRBJ1-1; D remains unclear. Trimming stripped 4 bases from V and 5 bases from J, with 14 bases between. Germline V gene data show CDR1 as LGHDT and CDR2 as YNNKEL (reference sequence). The length of the CDR3 is 14 residues. The chain's CDR3 is CASSRRLVGTEAFF. In DNA form, the CDR3 reads TGTGCCAGCAGCCGCCGACTGGTCGGAACTGAAGCTTTCTTT.

As to this clonotype: Since a much larger clone is just one base distant, this may be a read error. The rearrangement uses TRBV29-1 and TRBJ1-1, with D maybe TRBD1 (6 bases). Looked up from germline, CDR1 is SQVTM and CDR2 is ANQGSEA. Trimming left V 1 base short and J 7 bases short, with 7 bases between. This CDR3 has 11 residues. In DNA, the CDR3 is TGCAGCGTTGAAGTGGGACATGAAGCTTTCTTT. Protein product: CSVEVGHEAFF. Full variable domain (rest looked up from reference TRBV29-1 and TRBJ1-1): SAVISQKPSRDICQRGTSLTIQCQVDSQVTMMFWYRQQPGQSLTLIATANQGSEATYESGFVIDKFPISRPNLTFSTLTVSNMSPEDSSIYLCSVEVGHEAFFGQGTRLTVV.

This clonotype was detected ten times or more. The rearrangement uses TRBV27 and TRBJ1-2; TRBD1 matches at 7 bases. There are 16 residues in the CDR3. V was clipped by 6 bases and J by 4 bases; unmatched bases: 14. The germline CDR1 and CDR2 sequences are MNHEY and SMNVEV (reference sequence). In nucleotides, the CDR3 is TGTGCCAGCAGGTTAAAGACGACAGGGTCTGTCTATGGCTACACCTTC. This encodes CASRLKTTGSVYGYTF.

This clonotype was detected ten times or more. The gene calls are TRBV18 and TRBJ1-2, with D tentatively TRBD1 (5 bases). Germline V gene data show CDR1 as KGHSH and CDR2 as LQKENI. The germline V and J ends were trimmed by 2 bases and 7 bases, with 11 bases remaining between them. CDR3 size: 13 residues. CDR3 amino acids: CASSPSGSSGYTF. For the CDR3, the DNA is TGTGCCAGCTCACCATCAGGGTCGAGTGGCTACACCTTC.

This clonotype was detected ten times or more. The chain combines TRBV20-1 with TRBJ2-1; 9 bases fit TRBD2. Germline loops: CDR1 DFQATT, CDR2 SNEGSKA (reference sequence). V dropped 1 base and J dropped 5; count of bases not matched to a gene: 6. The CDR3 length is 15 residues. The CDR3 protein is CSARALAGENNEQFF. CDR3 bases: TGCAGTGCTAGAGCCTTAGCGGGGGAAAACAATGAGCAGTTCTTC.

This clonotype was detected ten times or more. The chain recombines TRBV20-1 with TRBJ1-1; D remains ambiguous. The length of the CDR3 is 13 residues. Germline V gives CDR1 DFQATT, CDR2 SNEGSKA (reference sequence). Trimming left V 5 bases short and J 6 bases short, with 16 bases between. The chain's CDR3 is CSAPGPWGPEAFF. The CDR3 DNA reads as TGCAGTGCTCCCGGGCCATGGGGTCCTGAAGCTTTCTTT.

This clonotype has ten or more counts. The rearrangement links TRBV7-9 to TRBJ2-1; 8 positions match TRBD1. V was pared by 4 bases and J by 8 bases, with 16 bases of the junction left unmatched. CDR1 is SEHNR, CDR2 FQNEAQ, per germline (reference sequence). This CDR3 contains 17 residues. CDR3 DNA: TGTGCCAGCAGCTCTACCCGGAGGACAGGGAGTATCGATGAGCAGTTCTTC. Protein: CASSSTRRTGSIDEQFF.

The sample holds many counts of this clonotype. The genes are TRBV10-2 and TRBJ1-2; D ambiguous. Per germline, CDR1 WSHSY and CDR2 SAAADI. V lost 7 bases and J lost 5, with 14 bases in between. CDR3 length equals 13 residues. In DNA, the CDR3 is TGCGCCAGCACTACGATGGGATTGTATGGCTACACCTTC. Its protein product is CASTTMGLYGYTF.

This clonotype was observed a few times. This CDR3 is CASSERDSNYGYTF. CDR3 nucleotides: TGTGCCAGCAGCGAAAGGGACAGTAACTATGGCTACACCTTC. This sequence joins TRBV6-1 and TRBJ1-2; 7 bases agree with TRBD1. The CDR3 consists of 14 residues. V trimming: 6 bases; J trimming: 1 base; junction bases outside the gene matches: 5. Germline values: CDR1 MNHNS, CDR2 SASEGT.

This clonotype was seen at least ten times. The V and J genes are TRBV27 and TRBJ2-2; 7 bases map to TRBD1. The V gene's germline CDR1 is MNHEY and CDR2 SMNVEV (reference sequence). Trimming took 5 bases from V and 4 from J; bases not matched to a gene: 7. This CDR3 is 15 amino acids long. The CDR3 sequence: CASSPPRTGTGELFF. The CDR3 DNA is TGTGCCAGCAGTCCTCCACGGACAGGCACCGGGGAGCTGTTTTTT.